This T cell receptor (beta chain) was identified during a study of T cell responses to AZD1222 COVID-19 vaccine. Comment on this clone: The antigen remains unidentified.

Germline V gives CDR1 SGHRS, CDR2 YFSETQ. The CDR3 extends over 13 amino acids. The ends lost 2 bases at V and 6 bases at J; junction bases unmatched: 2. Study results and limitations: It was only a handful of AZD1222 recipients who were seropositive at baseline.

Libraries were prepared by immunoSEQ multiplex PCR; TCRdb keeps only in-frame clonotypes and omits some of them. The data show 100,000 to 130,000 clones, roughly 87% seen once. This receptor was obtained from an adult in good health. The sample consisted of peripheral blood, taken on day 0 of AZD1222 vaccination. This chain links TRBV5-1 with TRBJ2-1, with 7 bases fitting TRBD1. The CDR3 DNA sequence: TGCGCCAGCAGCTTCGGACAGGCCAATGAGCAGTTCTTC. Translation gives CASSFGQANEQFF.